Presented here are 13 T cell receptor beta chains from one specimen sequenced in a study of T cell repertoires in cytomegalovirus infection. Each CDR3 protein gets one entry after TCRdb re-called the reads with MiXCR. The table has roughly 990,000 distinct CDR3 sequences, under 40% seen once. These receptors are not linked to any known antigen. Sequenced here: cultured CD8+ T cells from PBMCs, sampled from culture after CMV antigen stimulation. All receptors derive from a human donor in good health (CMV status not recorded). Some clones in this sample may be carry-over from other donors' samples.

The table lists this clonotype with a few counts. The chain uses TRBV12-3 or TRBV12-4 and TRBJ1-1; D not certain. The CDR3 is 13 residues long. The V end was cut by 7 bases, the J end by 8 bases, with 17 bases between. CDR3 in amino acids: CASTPSPWREAFF. The DNA for the CDR3 is TGTGCCAGCACTCCCAGCCCTTGGCGAGAAGCTTTCTTT.

There are many counts of this clonotype. The chain combines TRBV7-6 with TRBJ2-7; D is unclear. Trimming removed 1 base at V and 3 bases at J, with 13 bases between. The CDR3 is made up of 15 amino acids. The germline V gene has CDR1 SGHVS and CDR2 FNYEAQ. CDR3 bases: TGTGCCAGCAGCTTAGGCGGTGCGGTGAGCTACGAGCAGTACTTC. It encodes CASSLGGAVSYEQYF.

A few counts support this clonotype. This chain uses TRBV13 with TRBJ2-1; D call uncertain. This CDR3 is 15 amino acids long. V lost 4 bases, J lost 7 bases, and 17 bases lay in between. Germline V CDR1 and CDR2: PRHDT, FYEKMQ (reference sequence). The CDR3 protein is CASSSDTSLGNEQFF. For the CDR3, the DNA is TGTGCCAGCAGCTCCGACACCAGCCTAGGGAATGAGCAGTTCTTC.

This clonotype was recorded a few times. V usage is TRBV2 and J usage is TRBJ2-2, with TRBD1 as a possible D gene (6 bases). CDR1 and CDR2 (germline): SNHLY, FYNNEI. Trimming left V 8 bases short and J 4 bases short, with 14 bases between. This CDR3 has 14 residues. The chain's CDR3 is CASRQGYGTGELFF. As DNA, the CDR3 is TGTGCCAGCCGTCAGGGGTATGGCACCGGGGAGCTGTTTTTT.

This clonotype was detected ten times or more. The gene calls are TRBV6-2 or TRBV6-3 and TRBJ1-2; 7 bases are shared with TRBD1. Germline V gene sequence: CDR1 MNHEY, CDR2 SVGEGT. The J segment lost 5 bases and the V segment lost 7 bases, leaving 16 bases of the junction unmatched. The CDR3 runs 16 residues. The CDR3 bases are TGTGCCAGCACTCCGAGGGGGCTCCCGGGAGCGTATGGCTACACCTTC. Its translation: CASTPRGLPGAYGYTF.

In nucleotides, the CDR3 is TGCGCCAGCAGCCAAGGAGGCCAGGGCGACTATGGCTACACCTTC. Its translation: CASSQGGQGDYGYTF. The chain employs TRBV4-1 and TRBJ1-2; TRBD1 is a possible D gene (5 bases). CDR1 is MGHRA and CDR2 is YSYEKL in the germline V gene. This CDR3 has 15 amino acids. Trimming stripped 1 base from V and 3 bases from J, with 12 bases between.

This chain connects TRBV20-1 to TRBJ1-1; a weak D match, TRBD1 (5 bases). Germline V CDR1 and CDR2: DFQATT, SNEGSKA (reference sequence). The CDR3 has 13 amino acids. V was shortened by 6 bases and J by 0 bases, with 11 bases between the two germline ends. In DNA, the CDR3 is TGCAGTGCGTGGGGGACGGTGAACACTGAAGCTTTCTTT. Protein sequence: CSAWGTVNTEAFF.

This clonotype was seen more than once but under ten times. The chain is built from TRBV11-2 and TRBJ1-1, with a weak D call TRBD1 (5 bases). Per the germline V gene, CDR1 is SGHAT and CDR2 is FQNNGV. Trimming cost V 1 base and J 6 bases, with 12 bases left between them. The CDR3 contains 14 residues. CDR3 in DNA: TGTGCCAGCAGCTTAGGGGGGAAAAGGCCTGAAGCTTTCTTT. This sequence encodes CASSLGGKRPEAFF.

The V gene is TRBV11-3, the J gene TRBJ1-1; D ambiguous. The CDR3 sequence is 14 residues long. Deletions cut 5 bases from V and 9 bases from J, with 19 bases between. Germline values: CDR1 SGHNT, CDR2 YENEEA. CDR3 loop: CASSPAREGAKAFF. CDR3 nucleotide sequence: TGTGCCAGCAGCCCAGCTCGGGAGGGTGCCAAAGCTTTCTTT.

On this clonotype itself: One junction end does not reproduce the germline sequence, and a read error may be involved. The V gene is TRBV7-6, the J gene TRBJ2-4; 9 nucleotides line up with TRBD2. This CDR3 has 17 residues. Germline values: CDR1 SGHVS, CDR2 FNYEAQ. This CDR3 is CANSPTRGGAGINIQYF. For the CDR3, the DNA is TGTGCCAACAGCCCCACGCGGGGGGGCGCGGGGATAAACATTCAGTACTTC.

In its sample, this clonotype was seen many times. The genes are TRBV7-9 and TRBJ2-7; a weak D match, TRBD1 (5 bases). With 5 bases removed from V and 2 bases from J, the gap between germline ends came to 13 bases. CDR1 and CDR2 (germline): SEHNR, FQNEAQ (reference sequence). The CDR3 runs 14 residues. DNA for the CDR3: TGTGCCAGCAGCCCCGACAGTGGGCCCTACGAGCAGTACTTC. The encoded protein is CASSPDSGPYEQYF.

The J gene is TRBJ2-1, the V gene TRBV24-1; TRBD2 is a possible D gene (6 bases). This CDR3 is built from 13 residues. V was clipped by 4 bases and J by 6 bases, with 9 bases between them. Germline V gives CDR1 KGHDR, CDR2 SFDVKD. The CDR3 spells CATSDWGVNEQFF. The DNA for the CDR3 is TGTGCCACCAGTGACTGGGGGGTCAATGAGCAGTTCTTC.

The V and J genes are TRBV6-5 and TRBJ1-2; 7 nucleotides line up with TRBD1. Germline V gives CDR1 MNHEY, CDR2 SVGAGI. V gave up 5 bases and J gave up 6 bases; unmatched junction bases: 6. The CDR3 has 13 residues. Written as DNA, the CDR3 is TGTGCCAGCAGTGCCACAGGGGAGGATGGCTACACCTTC. Amino acid sequence: CASSATGEDGYTF.